The 16 T cell receptor beta chains given below trace back to one sample, sequenced in a study of blood T cell repertoires in COVID-19 (TCRdb year 2020). The library was built by means of the immunoSEQ multiplex PCR assay. TCRdb took this table from immuneACCESS and kept in-frame rearrangements with V and J called. Such tables lack part of the clones; where checked against another copy, unresolved V genes explain under half of the gap, and the rest is unexplained. The sample table holds roughly 220,000 clones, of which 84% were seen once. The top ten constitute about 20% of the sample. The sample consisted of peripheral blood. Receptors were obtained from a man aged 30 to 45 with active or convalescent COVID-19.

This chain uses TRBV7-9 with TRBJ1-2; weak D call: TRBD1 (6 bases). The length of the CDR3 is 14 residues. V shed 5 bases and J shed 4 bases, with 14 bases lying between them. Germline V gene lookup returns CDR1 SEHNR and CDR2 FQNEAQ (reference sequence). CDR3 protein: CASSQAQGPYGYTF. The CDR3 DNA follows: TGTGCCAGCAGCCAAGCCCAGGGGCCCTATGGCTACACCTTC.

The chain is built from TRBV6-2 or TRBV6-3 and TRBJ2-7, with TRBD2 as a possible D gene (6 bases). The CDR3 totals 14 residues. The germline gives CDR1 MNHEY, CDR2 SVGEGT. V lost 2 bases to trimming and J lost 2 bases, with 10 bases between them. CDR3 protein: CASSYAGLAYEQYF. CDR3 DNA sequence: TGTGCCAGCAGTTACGCGGGGCTTGCCTACGAGCAGTACTTC.

The chain carries TRBV27 and TRBJ2-7; perhaps TRBD2 as D (7 bases). This CDR3 has 14 residues. CDR1 MNHEY and CDR2 SMNVEV come from the germline V gene (reference sequence). V was trimmed by 3 bases and J by 6 bases, leaving 15 bases between them. CDR3 nucleotide sequence: TGTGCCAGCAGTTTTTCCGGGGGGCGCGGCGAGCAGTACTTC. Protein sequence: CASSFSGGRGEQYF.

The chain has TRBV12-3 or TRBV12-4 and TRBJ2-7, with D possibly TRBD1 on 6 matching bases. The CDR3 is made up of 13 amino acids. Trimming stripped 5 bases from V and 1 base from J, with 9 bases between. CDR3 protein: CASSTGTSYEQYF. In DNA, the CDR3 is TGTGCCAGCAGTACCGGGACATCCTACGAGCAGTACTTC.

The CDR3 region is CASSQRYSPLHF. In nucleotides, the CDR3 is TGTGCCAGCAGCCAACGGTATTCACCCCTCCACTTT. J is TRBJ1-6 and V is TRBV3-1 (or the pseudogene TRBV3-2), with D uncertain. CDR1 is LGHDT, CDR2 YNNKEL, per germline (reference sequence). The length of the CDR3 is 12 residues. Trimming took 2 bases from V and 8 from J, leaving 4 bases between them.

The V and J genes are TRBV24-1 and TRBJ2-3; 7 bases line up with TRBD2. V dropped 7 bases and J dropped 2; count of bases not matched to a gene: 8. Germline CDR1 is KGHDR and CDR2 is SFDVKD. The CDR3 has 15 residues. The CDR3 coding sequence is TGTGCCACCAGCCCTTCTAGCGGACCCACAGATACGCAGTATTTT. Translated, it gives CATSPSSGPTDTQYF.

The genes are TRBV7-6 and TRBJ1-4, with 10 nucleotides matching TRBD1. The CDR3 loop spans 18 amino acids. J was trimmed by 3 bases and V by 1 base; bases with no gene match: 8. CDR1 and CDR2 (germline): SGHVS, FNYEAQ. The CDR3 region has the DNA TGTGCCAGCAGCTTAGGTTGGGGGACAGGGGCTTCTAATGAAAAACTGTTTTTT. Translating gives CASSLGWGTGASNEKLFF.

The rearrangement links TRBV27 to TRBJ1-4; 10 bases line up with TRBD1. The V segment lost 4 bases and the J segment 5 bases; nucleotides outside the gene matches: 10. The CDR3 consists of 17 residues. Germline V gene lookup returns CDR1 MNHEY and CDR2 SMNVEV (reference sequence). In nucleotides, the CDR3 is TGTGCCAGCAGTTCTCGGGACAGGGGTTTGGAAAATGAAAAACTGTTTTTT. The encoded protein is CASSSRDRGLENEKLFF.

The CDR3 loop is CASGGQRGNEKLFF. The CDR3 DNA sequence: TGTGCCAGCGGAGGACAGAGGGGTAATGAAAAACTGTTTTTT. This chain uses TRBV7-9 with TRBJ1-4; a possible D gene is TRBD1 (6 bases). Trimming cost V 8 bases and J 4 bases, with 14 bases left between them. CDR3 length: 14 residues. CDR1 and CDR2 from the germline V gene are SEHNR and FQNEAQ (reference sequence).

The chain couples TRBV11-2 to TRBJ2-3; weak D call: TRBD2 (5 bases). In germline, CDR1 is SGHAT, CDR2 FQNNGV. V gave up 6 bases and J gave up 0 bases, with 13 bases separating them. The CDR3 extends over 15 amino acids. This CDR3 is CASSLTRTSTDTQYF. As DNA, the CDR3 is TGTGCCAGCAGTTTAACACGGACTAGCACAGATACGCAGTATTTT.

The chain has TRBV5-1 and TRBJ2-7, with 8 bases that match TRBD1. This CDR3 spans 14 amino acids. J lost 0 bases, V lost 2 bases, and 1 base had no gene match. CDR1 is SGHRS and CDR2 is YFSETQ in the germline V gene. The CDR3 loop is CASSFTGGSYEQYF. DNA for the CDR3: TGCGCCAGCAGCTTCACAGGGGGCTCCTACGAGCAGTACTTC.

The chain uses TRBV4-1 and TRBJ2-2; tentatively, D is TRBD1 (6 bases). The ends were cut back, 1 base at V and 2 bases at J, with 11 bases in the middle. Germline V gene lookup returns CDR1 MGHRA and CDR2 YSYEKL. The CDR3 consists of 16 residues. The CDR3 region has the DNA TGCGCCAGCAGCCAAGGCTTACAGGGTAACACCGGGGAGCTGTTTTTT. Its protein is CASSQGLQGNTGELFF.

The chain recombines TRBV20-1 with TRBJ1-4, with a weak D call TRBD1 (6 bases). The CDR3 is 14 amino acids. Germline CDR1 is DFQATT and CDR2 is SNEGSKA (reference sequence). V was cut by 3 bases and J by 7 bases, with 15 bases left in between. In DNA, the CDR3 is TGCAGTGCTAGTGGATCAGGGGTGGGTGAAAAACTGTTTTTT. This gives the protein CSASGSGVGEKLFF.

The rearrangement uses TRBV9 and TRBJ2-7, with a possible D match to TRBD2 (6 bases). V was shortened by 1 base and J by 3 bases, with 11 bases between the two germline ends. The CDR3 has 14 amino acids. Germline loops: CDR1 SGDLS, CDR2 YYNGEE. The CDR3 here is CASSVHGSSYEQYF. DNA for the CDR3: TGTGCCAGCAGCGTACACGGGAGTAGCTACGAGCAGTACTTC.

The chain uses TRBV6-4 and TRBJ2-3; 11 nucleotides line up with TRBD2. The germline gives CDR1 MRHNA, CDR2 SNTAGT. The V gene end was trimmed by 5 bases and the J gene end by 7 bases; junction bases not matched to a gene: 5. The CDR3 totals 14 residues. CDR3 residues: CASSRLAGSYTQYF. The CDR3 nucleotides read TGTGCCAGCAGTCGACTAGCGGGATCCTATACGCAGTATTTT.

The chain employs TRBV5-4 and TRBJ1-4, with 8 bases identical to TRBD1. The germline V gene encodes CDR1 SGHNT and CDR2 YYREEE (reference sequence). The CDR3 loop spans 16 amino acids. V was clipped by 0 bases and J by 5 bases; unmatched bases: 6. This chain's CDR3 is CASSLGRGPNNEKLFF. In DNA form, the CDR3 reads TGTGCCAGCAGCTTGGGCAGGGGGCCGAACAATGAAAAACTGTTTTTT.